This section outlines one TCR beta chain sequence together with its context. The data were produced by immunoSEQ multiplex PCR, yet TCRdb's version contains in-frame clones alone and is incomplete. The sample lists 900,000 to 1,200,000 clones, 75% to 85% occurring once. The sample comes from a study of shared clonotypes between healthy human individuals. V lost 4 bases and J 2 bases, leaving 17 bases between the germline ends. This CDR3 has 16 amino acids. The germline CDR1 and CDR2 sequences are SNHLY and FYNNEI. V usage is TRBV2 and J usage is TRBJ1-2; tentative D call: TRBD1 (5 bases). The sample was memory CD4+ T cells from PBMCs. Regarding subset: CD45RA-negative fraction. The receptor's source is a man aged 18 to 30 in good health. Some clones in this sample may be carry-over from other donors' samples. DNA for the CDR3: TGTGCCAGCAGTGTTACGGGGATTGGGGCCAACTATGGCTACACCTTC. This translates into CASSVTGIGANYGYTF.